One sample yielded the 32 T cell receptor beta chains listed below, sequenced in a study of regulatory T cells in long-lasting Graves disease. Time point here: persistent/refractory GD, antithyroid drugs over 5 years with positive TRAb. Extracted PBMC RNA gave rise to the TCR library. Construction of TCR beta libraries relied on iRepertoire HTBI primers and on Arm-PCR targeting CDR3 regions. TCRdb independently ran MiXCR on the multiplex PCR reads; one entry per CDR3 protein. The sample carries 450,000 or so distinct CDR3 sequences, more than 20% recorded once. This sample comprised peripheral blood mononuclear cells (PBMCs), obtained when the disease was refractory, from a patient treated with antithyroid drugs. The receptors were sampled from a female donor with Graves disease.

This clonotype was counted a few times. The V gene is TRBV5-1, the J gene TRBJ1-6; TRBD1 agrees at 10 bases. The germline V gene encodes CDR1 SGHRS and CDR2 YFSETQ. J lost 13 bases, V lost 3 bases, and 4 bases had no gene match. The CDR3 sequence is 13 residues long. The CDR3 coding sequence is TGCGCCAGCAGCTGGGACAGGGGTAATCCCCTCCACTTT. Its translation: CASSWDRGNPLHF.

In its sample, this clonotype was seen many times. The chain uses TRBV6-1 and TRBJ1-6, with D tentatively TRBD1 (5 bases). Germline values: CDR1 MNHNS, CDR2 SASEGT. CDR3 length: 17 amino acids. Trimming removed 2 bases from V and 7 bases from J, with 18 bases in between. The CDR3, as DNA: TGTGCCAGCAGTGAATCGTATCCGGCAGGGCGAAATTCACCCCTCCACTTT. Translating it yields CASSESYPAGRNSPLHF.

The chain couples TRBV27 to TRBJ1-2; 12 positions match TRBD1. CDR3 length equals 19 residues. With V trimmed by 3 bases and J by 4 bases, 15 bases remained unmatched. Germline V gene data show CDR1 as MNHEY and CDR2 as SMNVEV (reference sequence). The CDR3 DNA is TGTGCCAGCAGTTTCTTCTGGAGCCCTGGGACAGGGGGCGTCTATGGCTACACCTTC. It yields the protein CASSFFWSPGTGGVYGYTF.

This chain links TRBV4-1 with TRBJ2-7; TRBD2 is a possible D gene (5 bases). V was cut by 1 base and J by 4 bases, with 11 bases left in between. Germline lookup yields CDR1 MGHRA and CDR2 YSYEKL. There are 14 residues in the CDR3. CDR3 DNA sequence: TGCGCCAGCAGCCAAGCCCTAGGCGGGTACGAGCAGTACTTC. Protein sequence: CASSQALGGYEQYF.

This clonotype was observed many times. This rearrangement joins TRBV10-3 to TRBJ1-2; perhaps TRBD1 as D (6 bases). Germline V gives CDR1 ENHRY, CDR2 SYGVKD. The CDR3 loop spans 13 amino acids. Trimming took 3 bases from V and 6 from J, leaving 11 bases between them. The CDR3 coding sequence is TGTGCCATCAGTGAACAGGGTATGGATGGCTACACCTTC. Amino acids: CAISEQGMDGYTF.

Many counts were recorded for this clonotype. The rearrangement uses TRBV7-3 and TRBJ1-2; D gene uncertain. Looked up from germline, CDR1 is SGHTA and CDR2 is FQGTGA. The germline V and J ends were trimmed by 4 bases and 2 bases, with 11 bases remaining between them. There are 14 residues in the CDR3. CDR3 nucleotides: TGTGCCAGCAGCTCCGGGGATGCGAACTATGGCTACACCTTC. Amino acids: CASSSGDANYGYTF. Looking up the rest from reference TRBV7-3 and TRBJ1-2 gives the full variable domain: GAGVSQTPSNKVTEKGKYVELRCDPISGHTALYWYRQSLGQGPEFLIYFQGTGAADDSGLPNDRFFAVRPEGSVSTLKIQRTERGDSAVYLCASSSGDANYGYTFGSGTRLTVV.

V and J are TRBV19 and TRBJ1-1; TRBD1 is a possible D gene (6 bases). Germline V CDR1 and CDR2: LNHDA, SQIVND (reference sequence). This CDR3 region has 13 residues. Trimming shortened V by 10 bases and J by 6 bases, and 18 bases separated the two germline ends. In nucleotides, the CDR3 is TGTGCCACCAATAAGAGGGGGGCCGCTGAAGCTTTCTTT. Residues: CATNKRGAAEAFF.

About this clonotype: A read error is possible here, since a much larger clone lies one base away. CDR3 sequence reads: CASSMDRTQETQYF. The CDR3 coding sequence is TGTGCCAGCAGCATGGACAGGACCCAAGAGACCCAGTACTTC. The chain joins TRBV7-9 to TRBJ2-5; TRBD1 matches at 7 bases. Per the germline V gene, CDR1 is SEHNR and CDR2 is FQNEAQ (reference sequence). J was trimmed by 1 base and V by 5 bases; bases with no gene match: 4. The CDR3 extends over 14 amino acids.

Comment on this clonotype: The germline gene is not matched at one end of the junction; a read error may be the cause. The rearrangement joins TRBV28 to TRBJ2-1, with 10 bases matching TRBD2. This CDR3 is 16 amino acids long. The V gene's germline CDR1 is MDHEN and CDR2 SYDVKM. The CDR3 coding sequence is TGTACCAGCAGTCTCACTAGCGGGACCCTCCACAATGAGCAGTTCTTC. This encodes CTSSLTSGTLHNEQFF.

In this sample, this clonotype turned up many times. The CDR3 DNA follows: TGCGCCAGCAGCCCCGAGCCGGGGGAGAACATTCAGTACTTC. This encodes CASSPEPGENIQYF. The chain has TRBV5-1 and TRBJ2-4, with D possibly being TRBD2 (6 bases). This CDR3 spans 14 amino acids. V was pared by 4 bases and J by 7 bases, with 15 bases between. The germline V gene encodes CDR1 SGHRS and CDR2 YFSETQ.

This clonotype was observed a handful of times. This chain uses TRBV9 with TRBJ2-7, with D hard to call. CDR1 is SGDLS and CDR2 is YYNGEE in the germline V gene. The CDR3 sequence is 14 residues long. V was clipped by 0 bases and J by 3 bases, with 10 bases between them. In nucleotides, the CDR3 is TGTGCCAGCAGCGTAGGAACACGGGTCTACGAGCAGTACTTC. It specifies CASSVGTRVYEQYF.

This chain uses TRBV10-3 with TRBJ1-1; D is undetermined. Germline CDR1 ENHRY, CDR2 SYGVKD. Trimming pared 7 bases from V and 2 bases from J, leaving 11 bases between. The CDR3 totals 13 residues. As DNA, the CDR3 is TGTGCCATCACCGGCAGTACAAACACTGAAGCTTTCTTT. It codes for CAITGSTNTEAFF.

This rearrangement joins TRBV6-2 or TRBV6-3 to TRBJ2-7; 9 positions agree with TRBD2. Germline values: CDR1 MNHEY, CDR2 SVGEGT. The V and J ends lost 3 bases and 5 bases, in that order; junction bases with no gene match: 29. The CDR3 consists of 22 residues. CDR3 residues: CASSYSPDDTFFEAGGLHEQYF. The CDR3 DNA is TGTGCCAGCAGTTATAGCCCAGACGACACCTTCTTTGAAGCGGGAGGCCTTCACGAGCAGTACTTC.

This clonotype was seen only a few times. The CDR3 reads CASSYSYAGTAHNQPQHF. The CDR3 DNA reads TGTGCCAGCAGTTACTCTTACGCCGGGACAGCACACAATCAGCCCCAGCATTTT. The chain carries TRBV6-2 or TRBV6-3 and TRBJ1-5, with 7 bases fitting TRBD1. The CDR3 has 18 residues. Germline trimming cut 0 bases from V and 3 bases from J; bases unmatched to any gene: 11. The germline V gene encodes CDR1 MNHEY and CDR2 SVGEGT.

The rearrangement uses TRBV28 and TRBJ1-5; no firm D call. This CDR3 spans 13 amino acids. Trimming left V 6 bases short and J 7 bases short, with 13 bases between. Per germline, CDR1 MDHEN and CDR2 SYDVKM. The CDR3 DNA follows: TGTGCCAGCAGACGTCAGGCGGGCCAGCCCCAGCATTTT. This codes for CASRRQAGQPQHF.

This clonotype was picked up a small number of times. J is TRBJ2-5 and V is TRBV4-1; D might be TRBD2 (6 bases). Germline-derived CDR1 and CDR2 are MGHRA and YSYEKL. V gave up 0 bases and J gave up 4 bases, with 15 bases separating them. The CDR3 covers 16 residues. The CDR3 DNA reads as TGCGCCAGCAGCCAAGATCCGGGGGTCCCGGGAGAGACCCAGTACTTC. Translated, it gives CASSQDPGVPGETQYF.

The chain has TRBV18 and TRBJ2-2, with 8 bases fitting TRBD1. This CDR3 comprises 15 residues. J was trimmed by 2 bases and V by 8 bases; bases with no gene match: 7. Germline V gene data show CDR1 as KGHSH and CDR2 as LQKENI. The CDR3 DNA reads TGTGCCAGCAGCGACAGGGGTCACAACACCGGGGAGCTGTTTTTT. Its protein is CASSDRGHNTGELFF.

This clonotype was found a few times. The chain uses TRBV19 and TRBJ2-7; D gene unclear. The germline CDR1 and CDR2 sequences are LNHDA and SQIVND (reference sequence). V lost 6 bases and J lost 6, with 15 bases in between. This CDR3 has 13 residues. The CDR3 protein is CASSTSLDTEQYF. Written as DNA, the CDR3 is TGTGCCAGTAGCACGTCGTTGGATACCGAGCAGTACTTC.

Ten or more counts support this clonotype. This sequence joins TRBV28 and TRBJ2-2, with D perhaps TRBD2 (5 bases). Germline values: CDR1 MDHEN, CDR2 SYDVKM. The CDR3 spans 14 residues. V was pared by 3 bases and J by 8 bases, with 13 bases between. CDR3 loop: CASSLSGVLGELFF. CDR3 in DNA: TGTGCCAGCAGTTTGTCCGGGGTCCTGGGGGAGCTGTTTTTT.

Ten or more counts support this clonotype. This rearrangement joins TRBV7-2 to TRBJ1-2; a possible D gene is TRBD1 (6 bases). The germline CDR1 and CDR2 sequences are SGHTA and FQGNSA. The germline V and J ends were trimmed by 1 base and 3 bases, with 9 bases remaining between them. The CDR3 runs 14 residues. The CDR3: CASSLDHRDYGYTF. The CDR3 nucleotides read TGTGCCAGCAGCTTAGACCACAGGGACTATGGCTACACCTTC.

This clonotype came up many times. The chain couples TRBV2 to TRBJ2-5; D remains ambiguous. The CDR3 totals 13 residues. V shed 8 bases and J shed 5 bases, with 15 bases lying between them. The germline CDR1 and CDR2 sequences are SNHLY and FYNNEI. CDR3 in DNA: TGTGCCAGCGGAATCATACCCCTCGAGACCCAGTACTTC. It specifies CASGIIPLETQYF.

This clonotype was found many times. The chain has TRBV28 and TRBJ1-4; tentative D call: TRBD1 (5 bases). Germline values: CDR1 MDHEN, CDR2 SYDVKM. Trimming took off 5 bases at V and 8 bases at J, with 18 bases between the two ends. CDR3 size: 15 residues. CDR3 amino acids: CASSPNPGRIEKLFF. As DNA, the CDR3 is TGTGCCAGCAGTCCCAACCCGGGACGGATAGAAAAACTGTTTTTT.

This clonotype was recorded many times. The chain joins TRBV28 to TRBJ1-2; maybe TRBD1 (6 bases). Germline assignment: CDR1 MDHEN and CDR2 SYDVKM. CDR3 length: 14 residues. Trimming left V 2 bases short and J 3 bases short, with 10 bases between. The CDR3 sequence is CASSLGGGHYGYTF. For the CDR3, the DNA is TGTGCCAGCAGTTTAGGAGGGGGTCACTATGGCTACACCTTC.

This clonotype was seen only a few times. V gene TRBV11-2 combines with J gene TRBJ2-6, with D possibly matching TRBD2 (5 bases). CDR3 length equals 16 residues. V was trimmed by 1 base and J by 0 bases, leaving 7 bases between them. CDR1 is SGHAT and CDR2 is FQNNGV in the germline V gene. The CDR3 sequence: CASSLVRDSGANVLTF. CDR3 nucleotide sequence: TGTGCCAGCAGCTTAGTTCGGGACTCTGGGGCCAACGTCCTGACTTTC.

Ten or more counts support this clonotype. The V call is TRBV7-2, the J call TRBJ2-2; TRBD2 matches at 7 bases. Germline V gene lookup returns CDR1 SGHTA and CDR2 FQGNSA. The CDR3 is 15 amino acids. After removal of 2 bases from V and 6 bases from J, the junction contained 6 bases not matched to a gene. The chain's CDR3 is CASSLWRESPGELFF. Written as DNA, the CDR3 is TGTGCCAGCAGCTTATGGCGGGAGTCGCCCGGGGAGCTGTTTTTT.

The rearrangement uses TRBV19 and TRBJ2-2; 7 positions agree with TRBD1. Germline values: CDR1 LNHDA, CDR2 SQIVND (reference sequence). Trimming took 6 bases from V and 5 from J; bases not matched to a gene: 9. There are 15 residues in the CDR3. The DNA for the CDR3 is TGTGCCAGTAGCCCCCGACAGGGAAGGACCGGGGAGCTGTTTTTT. Amino acid sequence: CASSPRQGRTGELFF.

Many counts were recorded for this clonotype. The V and J genes are TRBV28 and TRBJ2-7, with a weak D call TRBD2 (5 bases). This CDR3 is built from 15 residues. Trimming pared 7 bases from V and 3 bases from J, leaving 19 bases between. CDR1 and CDR2 from the germline V gene are MDHEN and SYDVKM. The CDR3, as DNA: TGTGCCAGCACCCCTCATGGGTCGGGAAACTACGAGCAGTACTTC. It codes for CASTPHGSGNYEQYF.

This clonotype was recorded a few times. The V gene is TRBV20-1, the J gene TRBJ2-5, with 10 bases matching TRBD2. V shed 5 bases, J shed 1 base, and the junction held 7 bases outside the gene matches. The CDR3 covers 15 residues. Per germline, CDR1 DFQATT and CDR2 SNEGSKA (reference sequence). The CDR3 loop is CSAGTSGTSQETQYF. CDR3 sequence (DNA): TGCAGTGCTGGTACTAGCGGGACTTCCCAAGAGACCCAGTACTTC.

This rearrangement joins TRBV5-1 to TRBJ2-3; D gene unclear. The CDR3 length is 14 residues. Germline-derived CDR1 and CDR2 are SGHRS and YFSETQ. V gave up 5 bases and J gave up 2 bases, with 12 bases separating them. In nucleotides, the CDR3 is TGCGCCAGCAGGCGAAGGTGGGACACAGATACGCAGTATTTT. Translating it yields CASRRRWDTDTQYF.

Many counts were recorded for this clonotype. The V call is TRBV5-5, the J call TRBJ2-5; D is unclear. Germline lookup yields CDR1 SGHKS and CDR2 YYEKEE (reference sequence). CDR3 length equals 12 residues. V lost 2 bases, J lost 3 bases, and 5 bases lay in between. The CDR3 region is CASSLWEETQYF. In nucleotides, the CDR3 is TGTGCCAGCAGCTTATGGGAAGAGACCCAGTACTTC.

This clonotype has a count of ten or more. V gene TRBV2 combines with J gene TRBJ2-2, with D maybe TRBD2 (7 bases). The CDR3 has 14 residues. Trimming removed 8 bases from V and 4 bases from J, with 14 bases in between. CDR1 and CDR2 (germline): SNHLY, FYNNEI. The CDR3 here is CASEKGGATGELFF. CDR3 in DNA: TGTGCCAGCGAAAAAGGGGGGGCCACCGGGGAGCTGTTTTTT.

This clonotype was seen ten or more times. This rearrangement joins TRBV28 to TRBJ2-5; 8 nucleotides align to TRBD2. CDR1 and CDR2 (germline): MDHEN, SYDVKM. V lost 5 bases to trimming and J lost 2 bases; unmatched junction nucleotides: 7. The CDR3 is made up of 15 amino acids. CDR3 loop: CASSAGTRRQETQYF. In nucleotides, the CDR3 is TGTGCCAGCAGTGCCGGGACTAGAAGACAAGAGACCCAGTACTTC.